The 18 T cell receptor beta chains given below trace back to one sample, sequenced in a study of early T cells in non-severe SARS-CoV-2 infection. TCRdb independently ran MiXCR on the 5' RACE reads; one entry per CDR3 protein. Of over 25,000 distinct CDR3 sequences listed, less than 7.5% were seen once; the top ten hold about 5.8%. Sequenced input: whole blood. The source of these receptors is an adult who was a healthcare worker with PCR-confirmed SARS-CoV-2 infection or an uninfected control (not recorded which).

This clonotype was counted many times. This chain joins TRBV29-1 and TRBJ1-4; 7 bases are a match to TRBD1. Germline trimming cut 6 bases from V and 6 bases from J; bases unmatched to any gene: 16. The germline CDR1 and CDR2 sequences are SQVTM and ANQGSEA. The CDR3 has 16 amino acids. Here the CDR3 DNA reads TGCAGCGTGTACCGTACAGGGGATGGAGGCCATGAAAAACTGTTTTTT. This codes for CSVYRTGDGGHEKLFF.

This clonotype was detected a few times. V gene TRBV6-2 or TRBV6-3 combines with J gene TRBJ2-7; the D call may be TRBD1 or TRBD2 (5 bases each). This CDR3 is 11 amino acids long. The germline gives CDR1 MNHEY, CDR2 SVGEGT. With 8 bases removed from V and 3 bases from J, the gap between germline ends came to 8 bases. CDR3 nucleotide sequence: TGTGCCAGCGATGGGGGCTACGAGCAGTACTTC. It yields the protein CASDGGYEQYF.

The chain's CDR3 is CALTSGPLTDTQYF. CDR3 bases: TGTGCCTTGACTAGCGGACCACTCACTGATACGCAGTATTTT. The rearrangement uses TRBV30 and TRBJ2-3, with 9 bases fitting TRBD2. The CDR3 covers 14 residues. In germline, CDR1 is GTSNPN, CDR2 SVGIG (reference sequence). The trim removed 7 bases at V and 6 bases at J, leaving 11 bases unmatched.

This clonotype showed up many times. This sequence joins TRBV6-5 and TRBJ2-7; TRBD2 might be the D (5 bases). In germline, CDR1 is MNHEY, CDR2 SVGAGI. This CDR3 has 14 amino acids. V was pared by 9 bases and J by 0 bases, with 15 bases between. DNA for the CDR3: TGTGCCAGGGCGAAGACGGGGTTCTCCTACGAGCAGTACTTC. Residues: CARAKTGFSYEQYF.

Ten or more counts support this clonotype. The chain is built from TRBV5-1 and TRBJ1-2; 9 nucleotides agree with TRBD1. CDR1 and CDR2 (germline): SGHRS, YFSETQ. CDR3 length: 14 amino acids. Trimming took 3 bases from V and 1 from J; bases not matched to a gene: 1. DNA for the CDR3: TGCGCCAGCAGCTGGACAGGGGATAACTATGGCTACACCTTC. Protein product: CASSWTGDNYGYTF.

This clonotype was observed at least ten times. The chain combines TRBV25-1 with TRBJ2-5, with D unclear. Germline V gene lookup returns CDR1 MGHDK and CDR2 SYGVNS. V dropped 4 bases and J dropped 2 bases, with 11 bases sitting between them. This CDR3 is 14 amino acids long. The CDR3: CASSGLWAQETQYF. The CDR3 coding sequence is TGTGCCAGCAGTGGTTTATGGGCTCAAGAGACCCAGTACTTC. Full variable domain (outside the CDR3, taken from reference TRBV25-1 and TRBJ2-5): EADIYQTPRYLVIGTGKKITLECSQTMGHDKMYWYQQDPGMELHLIHYSYGVNSTEKGDLSSESTVSRIRTEHFPLTLESARPSHTSQYLCASSGLWAQETQYFGPGTRLLVL.

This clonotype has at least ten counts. CDR3 region: CATSRVGLAQETQYF. As DNA, the CDR3 is TGTGCCACCAGCAGAGTCGGACTAGCGCAAGAGACCCAGTACTTC. The gene calls are TRBV15 and TRBJ2-5; TRBD2 agrees at 9 bases. The germline V gene encodes CDR1 LNHNV and CDR2 YYDKDF (reference sequence). Losses at the gene ends were 1 base for V and 2 bases for J; bases not matched to a gene: 2. This CDR3 has 15 residues.

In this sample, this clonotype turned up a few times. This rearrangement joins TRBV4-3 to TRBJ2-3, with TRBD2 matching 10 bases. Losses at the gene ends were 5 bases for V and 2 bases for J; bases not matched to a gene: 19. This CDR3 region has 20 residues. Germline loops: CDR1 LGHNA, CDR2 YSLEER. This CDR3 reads CASSSNGLAGAPYNTDTQYF. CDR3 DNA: TGCGCCAGCAGCTCCAACGGGCTAGCGGGGGCCCCCTACAACACAGATACGCAGTATTTT.

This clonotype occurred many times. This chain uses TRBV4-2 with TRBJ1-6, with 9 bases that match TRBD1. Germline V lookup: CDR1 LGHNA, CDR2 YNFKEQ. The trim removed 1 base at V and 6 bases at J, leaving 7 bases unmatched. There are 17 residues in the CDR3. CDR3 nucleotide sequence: TGTGCCAGCAGCCAAGGGGACAGGGTGAATGTTAATTCACCCCTCCACTTT. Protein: CASSQGDRVNVNSPLHF.

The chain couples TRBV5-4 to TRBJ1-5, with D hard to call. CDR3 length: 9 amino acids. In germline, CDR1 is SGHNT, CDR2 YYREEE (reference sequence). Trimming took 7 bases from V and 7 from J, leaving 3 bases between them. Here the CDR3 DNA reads TGTGCCAGCGGCCAGCCCCAGCATTTT. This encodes CASGQPQHF.

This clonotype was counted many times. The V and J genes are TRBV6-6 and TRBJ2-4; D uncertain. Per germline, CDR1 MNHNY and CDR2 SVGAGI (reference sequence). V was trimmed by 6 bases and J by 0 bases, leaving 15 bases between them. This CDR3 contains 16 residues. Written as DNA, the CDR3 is TGTGCCAGCAGCTCCATGATTCTAATAGCCAAAAACATTCAGTACTTC. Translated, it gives CASSSMILIAKNIQYF.

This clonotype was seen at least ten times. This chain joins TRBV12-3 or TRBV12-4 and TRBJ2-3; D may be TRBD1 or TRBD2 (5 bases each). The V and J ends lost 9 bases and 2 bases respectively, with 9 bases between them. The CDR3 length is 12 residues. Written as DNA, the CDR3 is TGTGCCAGTTTAGGGACCACAGATACGCAGTATTTT. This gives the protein CASLGTTDTQYF.

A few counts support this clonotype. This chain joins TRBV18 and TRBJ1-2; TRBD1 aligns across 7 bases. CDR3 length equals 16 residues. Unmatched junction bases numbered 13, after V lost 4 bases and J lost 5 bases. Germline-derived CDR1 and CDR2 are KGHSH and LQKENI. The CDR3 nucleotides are TGTGCCAGCTCACTTGCCTCAAGCGACAGGGCTTATGGCTACACCTTC. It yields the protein CASSLASSDRAYGYTF.

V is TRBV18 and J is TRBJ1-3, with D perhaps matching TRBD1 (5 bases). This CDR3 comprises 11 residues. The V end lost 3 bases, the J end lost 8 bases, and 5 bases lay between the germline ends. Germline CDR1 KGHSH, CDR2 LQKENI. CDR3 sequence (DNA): TGTGCCAGCTCACCGGGGGACACCATATATTTT. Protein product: CASSPGDTIYF.

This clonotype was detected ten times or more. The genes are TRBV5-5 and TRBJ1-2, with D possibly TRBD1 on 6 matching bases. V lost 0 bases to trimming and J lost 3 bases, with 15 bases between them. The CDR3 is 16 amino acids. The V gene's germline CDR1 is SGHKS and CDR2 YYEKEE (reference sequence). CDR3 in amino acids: CASSLESRGTHYGYTF. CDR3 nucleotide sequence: TGTGCCAGCAGCTTGGAGTCGAGGGGGACTCACTATGGCTACACCTTC.

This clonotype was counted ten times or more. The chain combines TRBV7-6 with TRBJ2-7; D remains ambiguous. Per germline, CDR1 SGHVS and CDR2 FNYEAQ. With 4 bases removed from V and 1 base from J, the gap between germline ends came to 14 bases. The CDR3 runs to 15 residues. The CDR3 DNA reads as TGTGCCAGCAGCTCAGGCCCCTCGTGGTCCTACGAGCAGTACTTC. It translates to CASSSGPSWSYEQYF.

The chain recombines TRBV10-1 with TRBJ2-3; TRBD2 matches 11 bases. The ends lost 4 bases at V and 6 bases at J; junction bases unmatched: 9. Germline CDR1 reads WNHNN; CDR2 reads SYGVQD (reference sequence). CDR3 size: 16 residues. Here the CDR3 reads CASSGGTSGPYDTQYF. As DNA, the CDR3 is TGCGCCAGCAGTGGGGGGACTAGCGGACCTTACGATACGCAGTATTTT.

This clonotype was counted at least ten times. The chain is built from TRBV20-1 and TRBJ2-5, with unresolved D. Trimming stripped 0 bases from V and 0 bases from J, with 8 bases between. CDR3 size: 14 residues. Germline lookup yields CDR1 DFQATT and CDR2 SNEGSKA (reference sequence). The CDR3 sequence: CSARDVQDQETQYF. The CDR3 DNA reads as TGCAGTGCTAGAGATGTCCAGGACCAAGAGACCCAGTACTTC.